The entry that follows covers one T cell receptor beta chain sequence. The trim removed 6 bases at V and 0 bases at J, leaving 12 bases unmatched. There are 17 residues in the CDR3. Germline V CDR1 and CDR2: SGHDT, YYEEEE. The data were produced by immunoSEQ multiplex PCR, yet TCRdb's version contains in-frame clones alone and is incomplete. Among around 110,000 clones listed, 71% were seen once. These data originate in a study of blood T cell repertoires in COVID-19. V and J are TRBV5-6 and TRBJ2-7, with 10 nucleotides matching TRBD1. The clonotype comes from a human donor with acute or convalescent COVID-19. The donor label of this sample is uncertain. The source material was peripheral blood. The CDR3 nucleotides are TGTGCCAGCACCAGCCGGGACAGGGGAAAGAGCTCCTACGAGCAGTACGTC. Protein sequence: CASTSRDRGKSSYEQYV.